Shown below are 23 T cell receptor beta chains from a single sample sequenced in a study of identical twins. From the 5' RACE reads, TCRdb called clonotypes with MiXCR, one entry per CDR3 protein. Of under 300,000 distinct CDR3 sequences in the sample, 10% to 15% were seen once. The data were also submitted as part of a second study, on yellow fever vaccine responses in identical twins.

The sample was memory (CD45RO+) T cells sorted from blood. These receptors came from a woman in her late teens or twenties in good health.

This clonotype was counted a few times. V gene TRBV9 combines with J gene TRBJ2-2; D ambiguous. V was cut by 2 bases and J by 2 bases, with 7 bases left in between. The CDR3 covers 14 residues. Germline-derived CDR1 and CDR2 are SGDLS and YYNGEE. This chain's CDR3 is CASSVWGNTGELFF. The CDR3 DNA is TGTGCCAGCAGCGTGTGGGGAAACACCGGGGAGCTGTTTTTT.

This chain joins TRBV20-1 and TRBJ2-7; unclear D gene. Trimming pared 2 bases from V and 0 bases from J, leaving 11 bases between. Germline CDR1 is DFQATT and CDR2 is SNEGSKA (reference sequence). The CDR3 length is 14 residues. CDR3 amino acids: CSARNYGSSYEQYF. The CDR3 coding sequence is TGCAGTGCTAGAAACTACGGAAGCTCCTACGAGCAGTACTTC.

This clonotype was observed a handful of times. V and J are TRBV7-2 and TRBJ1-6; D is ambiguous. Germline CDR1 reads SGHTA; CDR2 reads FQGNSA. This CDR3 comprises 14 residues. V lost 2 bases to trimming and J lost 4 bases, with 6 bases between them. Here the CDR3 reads CASSLYGYNSPLHF. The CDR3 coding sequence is TGTGCCAGCAGCTTATATGGGTATAATTCACCCCTCCACTTT.

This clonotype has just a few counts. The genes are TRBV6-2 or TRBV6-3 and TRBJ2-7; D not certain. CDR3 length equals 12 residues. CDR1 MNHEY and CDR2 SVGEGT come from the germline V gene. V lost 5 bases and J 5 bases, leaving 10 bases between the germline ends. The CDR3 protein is CASSPSLHEQYF. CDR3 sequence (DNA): TGTGCCAGCAGTCCCTCCCTCCACGAGCAGTACTTC.

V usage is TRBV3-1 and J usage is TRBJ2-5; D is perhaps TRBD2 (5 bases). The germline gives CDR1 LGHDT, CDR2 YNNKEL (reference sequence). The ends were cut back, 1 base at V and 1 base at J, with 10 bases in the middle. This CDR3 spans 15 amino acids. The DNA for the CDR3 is TGTGCCAGCAGCCAAGGAGGGCTACCCCAAGAGACCCAGTACTTC. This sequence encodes CASSQGGLPQETQYF.

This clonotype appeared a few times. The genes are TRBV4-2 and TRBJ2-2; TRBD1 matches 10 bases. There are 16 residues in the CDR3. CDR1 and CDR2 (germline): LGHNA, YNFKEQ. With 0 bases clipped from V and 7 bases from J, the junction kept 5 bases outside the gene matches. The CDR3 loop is CASSQETGGMGGELFF. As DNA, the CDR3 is TGTGCCAGCAGCCAAGAGACAGGGGGCATGGGCGGGGAGCTGTTTTTT.

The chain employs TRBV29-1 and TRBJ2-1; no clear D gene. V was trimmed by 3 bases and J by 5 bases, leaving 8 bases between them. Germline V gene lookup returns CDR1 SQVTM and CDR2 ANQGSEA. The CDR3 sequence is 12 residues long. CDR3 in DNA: TGCAGCGTTGATCGGACCAACAATGAGCAGTTCTTC. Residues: CSVDRTNNEQFF.

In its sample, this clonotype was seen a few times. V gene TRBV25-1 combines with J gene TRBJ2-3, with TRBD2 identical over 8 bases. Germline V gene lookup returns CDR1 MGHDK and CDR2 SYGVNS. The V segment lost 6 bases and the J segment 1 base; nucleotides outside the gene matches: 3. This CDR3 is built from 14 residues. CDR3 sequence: CASRAGVRTDTQYF. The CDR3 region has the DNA TGTGCCAGCAGAGCGGGGGTGCGCACAGATACGCAGTATTTT.

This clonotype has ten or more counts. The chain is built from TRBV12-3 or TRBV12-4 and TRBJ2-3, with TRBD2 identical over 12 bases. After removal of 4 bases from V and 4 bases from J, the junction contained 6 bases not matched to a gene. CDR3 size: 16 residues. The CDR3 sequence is CASSSWLAGGSDTQYF. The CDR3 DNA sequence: TGTGCCAGCAGTTCCTGGCTAGCGGGGGGGTCAGATACGCAGTATTTT.

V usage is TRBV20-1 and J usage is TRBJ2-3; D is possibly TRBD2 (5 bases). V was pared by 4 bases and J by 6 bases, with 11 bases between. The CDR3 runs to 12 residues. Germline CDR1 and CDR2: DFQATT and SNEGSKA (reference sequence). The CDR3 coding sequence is TGCAGTGCTACGGACGGGGTCGATACGCAGTATTTT. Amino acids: CSATDGVDTQYF.

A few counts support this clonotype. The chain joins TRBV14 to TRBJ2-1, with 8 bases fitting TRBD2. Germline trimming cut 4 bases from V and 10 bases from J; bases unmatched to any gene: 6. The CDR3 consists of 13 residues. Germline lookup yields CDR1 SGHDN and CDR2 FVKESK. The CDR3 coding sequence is TGTGCCAGCAGCCTCGCGGGGGGCCAAGAGCAGTTCTTC. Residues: CASSLAGGQEQFF.

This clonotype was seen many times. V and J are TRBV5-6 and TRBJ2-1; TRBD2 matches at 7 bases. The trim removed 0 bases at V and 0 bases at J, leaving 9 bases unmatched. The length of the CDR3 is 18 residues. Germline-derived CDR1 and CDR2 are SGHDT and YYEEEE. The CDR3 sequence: CASSLDMGGRRSYNEQFF. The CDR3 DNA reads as TGTGCCAGCAGCTTGGATATGGGCGGGAGACGCTCCTACAATGAGCAGTTCTTC. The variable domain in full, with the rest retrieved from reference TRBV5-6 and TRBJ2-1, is DAGVTQSPTHLIKTRGQQVTLRCSPKSGHDTVSWYQQALGQGPQFIFQYYEEEERQRGNFPDRFSGHQFPNYSSELNVNALLLGDSALYLCASSLDMGGRRSYNEQFFGPGTRLTVL.

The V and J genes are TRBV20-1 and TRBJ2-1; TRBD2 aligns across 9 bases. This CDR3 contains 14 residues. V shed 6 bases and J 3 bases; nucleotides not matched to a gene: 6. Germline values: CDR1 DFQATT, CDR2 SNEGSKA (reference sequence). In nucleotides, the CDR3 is TGCAGTGCCTGGCTAGCGGGGAGCTACAATGAGCAGTTCTTC. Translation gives CSAWLAGSYNEQFF.

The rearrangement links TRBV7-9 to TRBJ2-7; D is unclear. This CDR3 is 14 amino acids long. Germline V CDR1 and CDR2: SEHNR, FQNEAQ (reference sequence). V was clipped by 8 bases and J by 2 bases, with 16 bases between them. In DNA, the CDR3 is TGTGCCAGCGGTAAGGCCTCCCGACCCTACGAGCAGTACTTC. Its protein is CASGKASRPYEQYF.

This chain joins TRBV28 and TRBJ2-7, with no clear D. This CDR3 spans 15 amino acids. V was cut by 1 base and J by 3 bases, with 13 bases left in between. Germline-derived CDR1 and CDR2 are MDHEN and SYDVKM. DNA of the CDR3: TGTGCCAGCAGTTTATCCGAGGTCCTCCTCTACGAGCAGTACTTC. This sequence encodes CASSLSEVLLYEQYF.

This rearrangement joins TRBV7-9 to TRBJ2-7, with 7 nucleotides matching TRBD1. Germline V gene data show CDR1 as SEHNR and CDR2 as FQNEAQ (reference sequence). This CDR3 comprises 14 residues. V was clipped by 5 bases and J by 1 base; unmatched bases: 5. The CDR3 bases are TGTGCCAGCAGCCTGGACAGGCCGTCCTACGAGCAGTACTTC. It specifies CASSLDRPSYEQYF.

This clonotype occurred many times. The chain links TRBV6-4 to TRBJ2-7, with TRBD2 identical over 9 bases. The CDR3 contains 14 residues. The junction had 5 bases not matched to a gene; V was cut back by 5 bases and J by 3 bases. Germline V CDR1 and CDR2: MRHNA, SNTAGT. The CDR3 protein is CASSRTSENYEQYF. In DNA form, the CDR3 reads TGTGCCAGCAGTAGGACTAGCGAGAACTACGAGCAGTACTTC.

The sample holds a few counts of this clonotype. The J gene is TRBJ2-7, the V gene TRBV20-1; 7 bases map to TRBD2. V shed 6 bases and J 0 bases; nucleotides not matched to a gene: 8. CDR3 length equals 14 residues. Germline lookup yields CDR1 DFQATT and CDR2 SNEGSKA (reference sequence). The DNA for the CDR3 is TGCAGTGCGGGCCCTAGCGGAAGCTCCTACGAGCAGTACTTC. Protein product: CSAGPSGSSYEQYF.

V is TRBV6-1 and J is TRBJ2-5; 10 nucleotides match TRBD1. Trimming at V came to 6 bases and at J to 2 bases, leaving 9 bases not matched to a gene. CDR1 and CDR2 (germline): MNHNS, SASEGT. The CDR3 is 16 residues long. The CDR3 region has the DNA TGTGCCAGCAGATCTCCGACAGGGGGCAGGCAAGAGACCCAGTACTTC. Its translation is CASRSPTGGRQETQYF.

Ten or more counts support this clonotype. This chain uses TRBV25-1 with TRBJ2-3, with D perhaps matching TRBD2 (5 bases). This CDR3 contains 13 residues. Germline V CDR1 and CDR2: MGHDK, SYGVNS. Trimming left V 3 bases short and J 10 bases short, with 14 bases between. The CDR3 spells CASSDGGRGSQYF. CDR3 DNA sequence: TGTGCCAGCAGTGACGGCGGTCGGGGATCGCAGTATTTT.

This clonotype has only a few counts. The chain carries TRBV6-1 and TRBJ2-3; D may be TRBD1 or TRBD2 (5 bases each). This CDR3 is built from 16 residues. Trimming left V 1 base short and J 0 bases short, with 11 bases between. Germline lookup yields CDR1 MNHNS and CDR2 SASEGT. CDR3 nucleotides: TGTGCCAGCAGTGAAGGAGTTGGGACCAGCACAGATACGCAGTATTTT. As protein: CASSEGVGTSTDTQYF.

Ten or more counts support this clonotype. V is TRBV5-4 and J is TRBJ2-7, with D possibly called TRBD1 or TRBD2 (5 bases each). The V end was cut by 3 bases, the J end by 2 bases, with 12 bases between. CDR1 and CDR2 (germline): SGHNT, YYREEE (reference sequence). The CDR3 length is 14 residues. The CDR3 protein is CASSSRDGTYEQYF. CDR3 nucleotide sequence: TGTGCCAGCAGCTCCCGGGACGGTACCTACGAGCAGTACTTC.

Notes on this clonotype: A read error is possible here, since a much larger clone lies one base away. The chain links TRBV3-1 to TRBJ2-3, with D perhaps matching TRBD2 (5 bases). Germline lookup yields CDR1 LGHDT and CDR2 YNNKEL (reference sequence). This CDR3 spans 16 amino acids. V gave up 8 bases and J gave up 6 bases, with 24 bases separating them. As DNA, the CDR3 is TGTGCCAGCGGCACCGCGAGCTGGAGGTTATCGGATACGCAGTATTTT. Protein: CASGTASWRLSDTQYF.